These 17 T cell receptor beta chains were sequenced from one sample in a study of T cells in women clearing cervical HPV infection (dated by TCRdb to the late 2010s). The receptor library was made with the immunoSEQ multiplex PCR assay. TCRdb holds this immuneACCESS table with in-frame rearrangements only. Some clones are missing; in checked studies, unresolved V genes explain under half, and the rest has no known cause. The sample's table lists a count of about 31,000 clones. The ten largest make up about 8.1% of the sample. Sequencing was carried out using blood buffy coat. The receptor set was obtained from a woman aged 18-69 years with a cervical HPV16 infection that either progressed to CIN3+ or cleared (not recorded which).

Details on this clone: The observed sequence ends 3 residues before the CDR3 terminus, with the missing tail filled in from the germline J gene. The V gene is TRBV24-1, the J gene TRBJ2-1; D is possibly TRBD2 (5 bases). The ends were cut back, 3 bases at V and 8 bases at J, with 16 bases in the middle. Germline CDR1 reads KGHDR; CDR2 reads SFDVKD. The CDR3 contains 15 residues. CDR3 bases read: TGTGCCACCAGTGATCGGAAAGGGAGCGGCGATGAG. It is translated as CATSDRKGSGDE. The full CDR3 sequence reads CATSDRKGSGDEQFF.

About this clone: Read coverage stops 3 residues before the CDR3 terminus; the germline J gene supplies the remainder. V is TRBV7-9 and J is TRBJ1-2; maybe TRBD1 (6 bases). Germline assignment: CDR1 SEHNR and CDR2 FQNEAQ (reference sequence). The CDR3 contains 14 residues. The CDR3 loop is CASSRQANSYDYTF. CDR3 bases read: TGTGCCAGCAGCCGACAGGCAAACTCCTACGAC.

This CDR3 is CASSQKGGDEQFF. The sequenced CDR3 bases are TGTGCCAGCAGCCAAAAGGGGGGGGATGAG. This sequence joins TRBV7-3 and TRBJ2-1; D possibly corresponds to TRBD2 (7 bases). The read is 3 residues too short to cover the CDR3 end, so that end is filled in from the germline J gene. The length of the CDR3 is 13 residues. Trimming stripped 5 bases from V and 8 bases from J, with 13 bases between. Germline V gene sequence: CDR1 SGHTA, CDR2 FQGTGA.

Concerning this clone: The read ends 3 residues before the CDR3 terminus; that terminus is restored from the germline J gene. The chain combines TRBV20-1 with TRBJ2-3; D is unresolved. This CDR3 is built from 13 residues. The germline V gene has CDR1 DFQATT and CDR2 SNEGSKA (reference sequence). V was trimmed by 3 bases and J by 6 bases, leaving 13 bases between them. The CDR3 protein is CSASPGLGDTQYF. The CDR3 bases that were read are TGCAGTGCTAGCCCTGGTCTAGGCGATACG.

Concerning this clone itself: The read terminates 3 residues before the CDR3 end, so the remaining end is supplied by the germline J gene. The rearrangement joins TRBV19 to TRBJ1-2; a weak D match, TRBD1 (6 bases). The CDR3 runs 13 residues. Germline V gene data show CDR1 as LNHDA and CDR2 as SQIVND (reference sequence). The CDR3 bases that were read are TGTGCCAGTAGTCCCGACAGGCCCTACGAC. Translating gives CASSPDRPYD. The CDR3 as a whole reads CASSPDRPYDYTF.

As regards this clone: From the germline J gene comes the end of the CDR3, since the read stops 3 residues before it. This chain links TRBV19 with TRBJ2-1; 11 positions match TRBD1. The CDR3 runs 16 residues. From germline, CDR1 is LNHDA and CDR2 SQIVND (reference sequence). V gave up 9 bases and J gave up 6 bases; unmatched junction bases: 13. The CDR3 protein is CASSHRTGGSGNEQFF. The part of the CDR3 DNA that was read is TGTGCCAGCTCTCACCGGACAGGGGGCTCGGGCAATGAG.

To note about this clone: The read terminates 3 residues ahead of where the CDR3 ends, so the germline J gene completes it. The J gene is TRBJ1-1, the V gene TRBV29-1; D not certain. The CDR3 has 14 amino acids. Trimming removed 4 bases at V and 2 bases at J, with 14 bases between. The germline gives CDR1 SQVTM, CDR2 ANQGSEA. CDR3 protein: CSVVPPGKNTEAFF. The covered CDR3 bases are TGCAGCGTTGTACCCCCGGGGAAAAACACTGAA.

A word on this clone: From the germline J gene comes the end of the CDR3, since the read stops 3 residues before it. This rearrangement joins TRBV18 to TRBJ1-4; D unclear. The CDR3 is 14 residues long. Trimming took 3 bases from V and 3 from J, leaving 8 bases between them. Germline CDR1 reads KGHSH; CDR2 reads LQKENI. The CDR3: CASSPQASNEKLFF. CDR3 DNA, as far as it was read: TGTGCCAGCTCACCGCAGGCCTCTAATGAAAAA.

Details on this clone: The read ends 3 residues shy of where the CDR3 ends; the end is completed using the germline J gene. This chain connects TRBV19 to TRBJ2-7; 7 nucleotides align to TRBD1. CDR1 and CDR2 (germline): LNHDA, SQIVND (reference sequence). V dropped 9 bases and J dropped 4; count of bases not matched to a gene: 9. This CDR3 has 13 residues. The DNA read from the CDR3 is TGTGCCAGGAACCGGGACAGCAGGTACGAG. It is translated as CARNRDSRYE. The complete CDR3 protein is CARNRDSRYEQYF.

Notes on this clone: The CDR3 goes on 3 residues after the read ends, and that part is filled in from the germline J gene. This chain uses TRBV13 with TRBJ1-6; D is unresolved. The CDR3 has 14 residues. Trimming cost V 0 bases and J 7 bases, with 7 bases left between them. Germline assignment: CDR1 PRHDT and CDR2 FYEKMQ (reference sequence). CDR3 in amino acids: CASSLGRENSPLHF. The sequenced CDR3 bases are TGTGCCAGCAGCTTAGGGCGGGAAAATTCACCC.

Turning to this clone: Coverage ceases 3 residues before the CDR3 finishes, and the germline J gene fills in the end. The V call is TRBV7-6, the J call TRBJ2-7; D is possibly TRBD1 (6 bases). Germline CDR1 reads SGHVS; CDR2 reads FNYEAQ. V dropped 9 bases and J dropped 6 bases, with 21 bases sitting between them. The CDR3 consists of 14 residues. The sequenced CDR3 bases are TGTGCCAGGAAAGTGGGGCAGGGGATGGGCGAG. Translated: CARKVGQGMGE. The CDR3 in full is CARKVGQGMGEQYF.

A remark on this clone: The sequenced fragment ends 3 residues before the CDR3 boundary, so the rest is inferred from the germline J gene. The chain joins TRBV20-1 to TRBJ1-1; D unclear. Per germline, CDR1 DFQATT and CDR2 SNEGSKA (reference sequence). Between the trimmed V and J ends, which lost 0 bases and 0 bases, there was a span of 11 bases. The CDR3 consists of 15 residues. The DNA read from the CDR3 is TGCAGTGCTAGAGATCAAAGGGCGTTGAACACTGAA. Protein: CSARDQRALNTE. The whole CDR3 sequence reads CSARDQRALNTEAFF.

Remarks on this clone: The read terminates 3 residues ahead of where the CDR3 ends, so the germline J gene completes it. This sequence joins TRBV7-3 and TRBJ2-5; 11 bases line up with TRBD2. The CDR3 spans 13 residues. Germline values: CDR1 SGHTA, CDR2 FQGTGA. J lost 2 bases, V lost 8 bases, and 1 base had no gene match. The CDR3 protein is CASASGGQETQYF. The CDR3 DNA, read in part, is TGTGCCAGCGCTAGCGGGGGGCAAGAGACC.

In regard to this clone: From the germline J gene comes the end of the CDR3, since the read stops 3 residues before it. V gene TRBV6-2 or TRBV6-3 combines with J gene TRBJ2-3; D may be TRBD1 (6 bases). V lost 2 bases and J 5 bases, leaving 11 bases between the germline ends. The CDR3 has 14 amino acids. Germline CDR1 reads MNHEY; CDR2 reads SVGEGT. The CDR3 bases that were read are TGTGCCAGCAGTTACCGCATAGGGGGAGATACG. It is translated as CASSYRIGGDT. The entire CDR3 reads CASSYRIGGDTQYF.

CDR3 DNA, as far as it was read: TGTGCCAGCAGCTTAGGGCCAGGGAGAGGTTCTGAGACC. Amino acids: CASSLGPGRGSET. The CDR3 in full is CASSLGPGRGSETQYF. The chain couples TRBV7-7 to TRBJ2-5, with D perhaps assigned TRBD1 or TRBD2 (5 bases each). From the germline J gene comes the end of the CDR3, since the read stops 3 residues before it. Looked up from germline, CDR1 is SSHAT and CDR2 is FNYEAQ (reference sequence). The CDR3 consists of 16 residues. Trimming took off 1 base at V and 5 bases at J, with 17 bases between the two ends.

Details on this clone: The missing CDR3 end, 3 residues past where the read stops, is filled in from the germline J gene. The chain combines TRBV30 with TRBJ2-3; D gene uncertain. The CDR3 sequence is 13 residues long. Germline lookup yields CDR1 GTSNPN and CDR2 SVGIG (reference sequence). The part of the CDR3 DNA that was read is TGTGCCTGGAGTGTCCGGAAGGGTCAGCCG. Its protein product is CAWSVRKGQP. The full CDR3 reads CAWSVRKGQPQYF.

A remark on this clone: The read terminates 3 residues before the CDR3 end, so the remaining end is supplied by the germline J gene. This CDR3 is also generated by other DNA sequences in the sample. This rearrangement joins TRBV5-1 to TRBJ2-5, with 8 bases lining up with TRBD1. This CDR3 has 14 residues. Germline assignment: CDR1 SGHRS and CDR2 YFSETQ. The J segment lost 1 base and the V segment lost 4 bases, leaving 3 bases of the junction unmatched. The CDR3 protein is CASSSGQGQETQYF. The DNA read from the CDR3 is TGCGCCAGCAGCAGTGGACAGGGCCAAGAGACC.